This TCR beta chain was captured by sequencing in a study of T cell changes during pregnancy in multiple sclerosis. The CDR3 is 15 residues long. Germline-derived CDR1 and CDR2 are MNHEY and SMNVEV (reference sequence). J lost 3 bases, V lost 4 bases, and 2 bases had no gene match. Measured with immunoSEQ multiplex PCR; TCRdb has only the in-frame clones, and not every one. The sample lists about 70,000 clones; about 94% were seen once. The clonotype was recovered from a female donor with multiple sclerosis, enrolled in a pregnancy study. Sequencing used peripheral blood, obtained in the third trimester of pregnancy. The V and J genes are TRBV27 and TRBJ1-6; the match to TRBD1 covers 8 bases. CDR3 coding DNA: TGTGCCAGCAGTTCCGGGACAGGCTATAATTCACCCCTCCACTTT. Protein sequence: CASSSGTGYNSPLHF.